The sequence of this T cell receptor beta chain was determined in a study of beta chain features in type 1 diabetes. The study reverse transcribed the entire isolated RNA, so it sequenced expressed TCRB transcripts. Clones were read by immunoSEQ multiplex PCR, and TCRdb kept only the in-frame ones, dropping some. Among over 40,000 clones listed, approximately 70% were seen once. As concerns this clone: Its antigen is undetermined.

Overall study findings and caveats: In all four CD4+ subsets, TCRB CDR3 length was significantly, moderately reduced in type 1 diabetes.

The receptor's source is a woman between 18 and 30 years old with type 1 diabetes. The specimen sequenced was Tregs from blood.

In nucleotides, the CDR3 is TGCGCCAGCAGTGTTGGCCAGGACTACGAGCAGTACTTC. Its protein is CASSVGQDYEQYF. The chain recombines TRBV10-2 with TRBJ2-7, with D unresolved. Trimming left V 4 bases short and J 3 bases short, with 10 bases between. The CDR3 consists of 13 residues. Looked up from germline, CDR1 is WSHSY and CDR2 is SAAADI.